This T cell receptor beta chain was obtained from a study of blood T cell repertoires in COVID-19. About the research overall: Samples came from the United States, Italy and Spain, spanning acute and convalescent COVID-19. Sources were T cells, B-cell-depleted T cells, or PBMCs; the material itself was cDNA or gDNA.

This clone was counted between two and nine times. As processed by the authors: Amplifying reference gene primers gave estimates of nucleated cell counts. The method was immunoSEQ multiplex PCR; TCRdb's version includes in-frame clones alone and lacks a portion of them. The DNA gave D and trimming, while V, J and clone size come from that table. Seen here are about half a million clones, 70% to 90% observed once, and the top ten hold more than 3%. The CDR3 spans 13 residues. Trimming removed 0 bases from V and 7 bases from J, with 7 bases in between. The germline gives CDR1 KGHSH, CDR2 LQKENI. The rearrangement joins TRBV18 to TRBJ1-5; the D is unclear. The sequence derives from a human donor in a cohort sampled during active COVID-19. Sequencing was performed on peripheral blood. The DNA for the CDR3 is TGTGCCAGCTCACCACCGGAGGGACAGCCCCAGCATTTT. Residues: CASSPPEGQPQHF.